These 30 T cell receptor beta chains were all obtained from the same sample, sequenced in a study of cytomegalovirus exposure and HLA in healthy donors (dated by TCRdb to 2017 to 2019). Library creation used the immunoSEQ multiplex PCR assay. The multiplex PCR relied on a mix of 60 forward primers for TCR Vbeta segments and 13 reverse primers for TCR Jbeta segments. TCRdb took this table from immuneACCESS and kept in-frame rearrangements with V and J called. Such tables lack part of the clones; where checked against another copy, unresolved V genes explain under half of the gap, and the rest is unexplained. Here the sample has 130,000 or so clones; about 80% occur a single time. The ten largest clones take up 1.5% to 2.5% of the sample. The sequenced sample consisted of PBMCs. These receptors came from a woman in her thirties or forties in good health and CMV-seronegative.

The J gene is TRBJ1-4, the V gene TRBV5-1; the match to TRBD1 covers 10 bases. V trimming: 5 bases; J trimming: 8 bases; junction bases outside the gene matches: 6. The V gene's germline CDR1 is SGHRS and CDR2 YFSETQ. The CDR3 contains 14 residues. CDR3 nucleotides: TGCGCCAGCAGTTCGACAGGGGGCACCGAAAAACTGTTTTTT. Encoded protein: CASSSTGGTEKLFF.

CDR3: CATRKNRGRETQYF. As DNA, the CDR3 is TGTGCCACCCGAAAGAACAGGGGTCGAGAGACCCAGTACTTC. This chain links TRBV7-6 with TRBJ2-5; 7 bases are a match to TRBD1. The CDR3 has 14 residues. Germline assignment: CDR1 SGHVS and CDR2 FNYEAQ. J gave up 4 bases and V 10 bases, and 12 bases lay outside the gene matches.

The rearrangement uses TRBV27 and TRBJ2-3; TRBD2 matches 7 bases. The ends lost 4 bases at V and 3 bases at J; junction bases unmatched: 16. There are 18 residues in the CDR3. From germline, CDR1 is MNHEY and CDR2 SMNVEV (reference sequence). CDR3 sequence reads: CASSYLAEDRGATDTQYF. DNA of the CDR3: TGTGCCAGCAGTTACCTAGCGGAGGACCGAGGGGCGACAGATACGCAGTATTTT.

The DNA of the CDR3 is TGCGCCAGCAGCTCCACCGGGACAGGGCCGGCAGATACGCAGTATTTT. Translating gives CASSSTGTGPADTQYF. V gene TRBV5-1 combines with J gene TRBJ2-3, with 9 bases aligning to TRBD1. Germline lookup yields CDR1 SGHRS and CDR2 YFSETQ. The J segment lost 4 bases and the V segment lost 3 bases, leaving 9 bases of the junction unmatched. The CDR3 is 16 amino acids.

In this sample, this clone turned up once. V and J are TRBV6-1 and TRBJ1-4; 8 positions match TRBD1. CDR3 size: 14 residues. V lost 7 bases and J lost 8; bases outside the gene matches: 9. CDR1 and CDR2 from the germline V gene are MNHNS and SASEGT. This CDR3 is CASIGQGLREKLFF. The CDR3 DNA sequence: TGTGCCAGCATCGGACAGGGCCTTCGAGAAAAACTGTTTTTT.

The chain is built from TRBV30 and TRBJ2-7; D not certain. Trimming removed 0 bases at V and 3 bases at J, with 18 bases between. Germline V gene lookup returns CDR1 GTSNPN and CDR2 SVGIG (reference sequence). The CDR3 contains 16 residues. The CDR3 sequence: CAWSVRRPTPGYEQYF. The CDR3 coding sequence is TGTGCCTGGAGTGTACGGCGACCCACCCCAGGCTACGAGCAGTACTTC. The variable domain in full, completed from reference TRBV30 and TRBJ2-7, reads SQTIHQWPATLVQPVGSPLSLECTVEGTSNPNLYWYRQAAGRGLQLLFYSVGIGQISSEVPQNLSASRPQDRQFILSSKKLLLSDSGFYLCAWSVRRPTPGYEQYFGPGTRLTVT.

This chain links TRBV30 with TRBJ2-7, with D perhaps TRBD1 (5 bases). The V end lost 3 bases, the J end lost 6 bases, and 15 bases lay between the germline ends. CDR3 length: 13 amino acids. CDR1 GTSNPN and CDR2 SVGIG come from the germline V gene (reference sequence). CDR3: CAWSALQGFEQYF. CDR3 nucleotide sequence: TGTGCCTGGAGCGCTCTCCAGGGTTTCGAGCAGTACTTC.

This chain connects TRBV10-3 to TRBJ2-7, with 10 bases identical to TRBD2. The CDR3 loop spans 13 amino acids. V dropped 7 bases and J dropped 6; count of bases not matched to a gene: 6. Germline lookup yields CDR1 ENHRY and CDR2 SYGVKD. CDR3 protein: CAIKEREGREQYF. CDR3 sequence (DNA): TGTGCCATCAAGGAGCGGGAGGGCCGCGAGCAGTACTTC.

The chain carries TRBV7-2 and TRBJ2-7; TRBD1 matches 8 bases. The CDR3 sequence is 16 residues long. Germline CDR1 is SGHTA and CDR2 is FQGNSA. V lost 2 bases, J lost 3 bases, and 9 bases stayed unmatched. CDR3 nucleotides: TGTGCCAGCAGCTTAAGACAGGGGCTCCGGCTCTACGAGCAGTACTTC. This translates into CASSLRQGLRLYEQYF.

This chain uses TRBV5-4 with TRBJ2-2, with 7 bases matching TRBD1. The CDR3 has 16 residues. Germline loops: CDR1 SGHNT, CDR2 YYREEE (reference sequence). The junction had 5 bases not matched to a gene; V was cut back by 3 bases and J by 0 bases. The CDR3 DNA is TGTGCCAGCAGCTCGAGACAGGGCGCGAACACCGGGGAGCTGTTTTTT. Encoded protein: CASSSRQGANTGELFF.

The chain combines TRBV5-4 with TRBJ2-2, with no clear D. The CDR3 length is 14 residues. The V end was cut by 1 base, the J end by 1 base, with 5 bases between. Germline values: CDR1 SGHNT, CDR2 YYREEE (reference sequence). CDR3 nucleotide sequence: TGTGCCAGCAGCTTGATACAGAACACCGGGGAGCTGTTTTTT. Encoded protein: CASSLIQNTGELFF.

The chain carries TRBV5-6 and TRBJ2-5; 7 nucleotides line up with TRBD1. Germline V gives CDR1 SGHDT, CDR2 YYEEEE. V shed 2 bases and J 1 base; nucleotides not matched to a gene: 5. The CDR3 is 15 residues long. The chain's CDR3 is CASSFRDSFQETQYF. CDR3 nucleotide sequence: TGTGCCAGCAGCTTCCGGGACAGCTTCCAAGAGACCCAGTACTTC.

The genes are TRBV4-1 and TRBJ2-7; D might be TRBD2 (5 bases). The ends were cut back, 2 bases at V and 3 bases at J, with 20 bases in the middle. CDR1 is MGHRA and CDR2 is YSYEKL in the germline V gene. This CDR3 has 17 residues. CDR3 protein: CASSQLGGPAAFYEQYF. The CDR3 DNA sequence: TGCGCCAGCAGCCAACTGGGCGGGCCCGCCGCGTTCTACGAGCAGTACTTC.

Details on this clone: At one end, the junction sequence differs from germline, possibly due to a read error. The chain is built from TRBV6-1 and TRBJ2-5; D may be TRBD2 (7 bases). The CDR3 runs to 13 residues. The germline CDR1 and CDR2 sequences are MNHNS and SASEGT. CDR3 bases: TGTGCCAGCATTGAAGGGGGGGCGGGGGACCAGTACTTC. This gives the protein CASIEGGAGDQYF.

Comment on this clone: In the same sample, other DNA sequences code for this CDR3. The chain has TRBV7-9 and TRBJ2-7; 9 bases map to TRBD1. The V segment lost 1 base and the J segment 1 base; nucleotides outside the gene matches: 2. The CDR3 totals 15 residues. Germline V gene lookup returns CDR1 SEHNR and CDR2 FQNEAQ (reference sequence). CDR3 sequence (DNA): TGTGCCAGCAGCTTAGTCGGGACAGGGTCCTACGAGCAGTACTTC. It is translated as CASSLVGTGSYEQYF.

This sequence joins TRBV5-1 and TRBJ2-1; TRBD2 aligns across 11 bases. With V trimmed by 2 bases and J by 6 bases, 4 bases remained unmatched. This CDR3 is 15 amino acids long. Per the germline V gene, CDR1 is SGHRS and CDR2 is YFSETQ. CDR3 protein: CASSFLAGGPNEQFF. Here the CDR3 DNA reads TGCGCCAGCAGCTTCCTAGCGGGGGGTCCCAATGAGCAGTTCTTC.

V usage is TRBV27 and J usage is TRBJ2-7; 9 bases are shared with TRBD1. The CDR3 is made up of 16 amino acids. The V and J ends lost 5 bases and 4 bases, in that order; junction bases with no gene match: 12. Germline V gene sequence: CDR1 MNHEY, CDR2 SMNVEV (reference sequence). The CDR3 coding sequence is TGTGCCAGCAGTCTCGGGGGTGGACAGGGGTTTTACGAGCAGTACTTC. Translating gives CASSLGGGQGFYEQYF.

J is TRBJ1-6 and V is TRBV4-2, with D tentatively TRBD1 (5 bases). Germline V CDR1 and CDR2: LGHNA, YNFKEQ. V lost 6 bases and J lost 13, with 19 bases in between. CDR3 length: 14 residues. The CDR3, as DNA: TGTGCCAGCAGTACAGGCAGGGATGGAGTTCCCCTCCACTTT. Its translation: CASSTGRDGVPLHF.

The chain carries TRBV7-3 and TRBJ2-1; the match to TRBD2 covers 7 bases. The CDR3 is 14 amino acids. V lost 5 bases, J lost 7 bases, and 8 bases stayed unmatched. CDR1 and CDR2 from the germline V gene are SGHTA and FQGTGA. The CDR3 reads CASSPGLVSNEQFF. The CDR3 nucleotides read TGTGCCAGCAGCCCTGGACTAGTTTCAAATGAGCAGTTCTTC.

This chain uses TRBV10-3 with TRBJ2-7, with TRBD1 identical over 7 bases. There are 12 residues in the CDR3. V dropped 6 bases and J dropped 3; count of bases not matched to a gene: 2. Germline values: CDR1 ENHRY, CDR2 SYGVKD. CDR3 nucleotide sequence: TGTGCCATCAGCAGGGGGAACTACGAGCAGTACTTC. Translating it yields CAISRGNYEQYF.

This clone has only one observation. The chain carries TRBV9 and TRBJ2-7; 8 nucleotides align to TRBD1. Trimming took 4 bases from V and 6 from J; bases not matched to a gene: 3. The V gene's germline CDR1 is SGDLS and CDR2 YYNGEE. The CDR3 totals 12 residues. CDR3 coding DNA: TGTGCCAGCAGCTTAACAGGGGGCGAGCAGTACTTC. It translates to CASSLTGGEQYF. The full variable domain, rest sourced from reference TRBV9 and TRBJ2-7, is DSGVTQTPKHLITATGQRVTLRCSPRSGDLSVYWYQQSLDQGLQFLIQYYNGEERAKGNILERFSAQQFPDLHSELNLSSLELGDSALYFCASSLTGGEQYFGPGTRLTVT.

The chain uses TRBV9 and TRBJ2-7; 9 bases fit TRBD1. The CDR3 is 15 residues long. V was clipped by 2 bases and J by 4 bases; unmatched bases: 7. CDR1 and CDR2 from the germline V gene are SGDLS and YYNGEE. The CDR3 loop reads CASSVAGTGMYEQYF. The CDR3 nucleotides are TGTGCCAGCAGCGTTGCCGGGACAGGGATGTACGAGCAGTACTTC.

Only a few counts were recorded for this clone. The V call is TRBV28, the J call TRBJ2-3; the D gene is possibly TRBD1 (5 bases). The germline V gene has CDR1 MDHEN and CDR2 SYDVKM. Trimming cost V 5 bases and J 0 bases, with 9 bases left between them. The CDR3 has 14 residues. As DNA, the CDR3 is TGTGCCAGCAGTGAACAGGAGAGCACAGATACGCAGTATTTT. It specifies CASSEQESTDTQYF.

The chain joins TRBV28 to TRBJ1-2; 7 bases agree with TRBD1. The germline CDR1 and CDR2 sequences are MDHEN and SYDVKM. This CDR3 has 14 amino acids. Losses at the gene ends were 6 bases for V and 4 bases for J; bases not matched to a gene: 8. CDR3 amino acids: CASSLGQSGYGYTF. The CDR3 nucleotides are TGTGCCAGCAGCCTGGGACAGTCCGGCTATGGCTACACCTTC.

This rearrangement joins TRBV4-1 to TRBJ2-4; TRBD2 matches at 11 bases. J gave up 0 bases and V 4 bases, and 11 bases lay outside the gene matches. In germline, CDR1 is MGHRA, CDR2 YSYEKL. This CDR3 spans 19 amino acids. CDR3 region: CASSPGGLAETIAKNIQYF. The CDR3, as DNA: TGCGCCAGCAGCCCAGGGGGACTAGCGGAGACCATAGCCAAAAACATTCAGTACTTC.

This clone is categorized as medium-sized. The chain has TRBV27 and TRBJ2-1, with TRBD1 matching 10 bases. J gave up 1 base and V 6 bases, and 3 bases lay outside the gene matches. The length of the CDR3 is 15 residues. Germline-derived CDR1 and CDR2 are MNHEY and SMNVEV (reference sequence). The CDR3 loop is CASSWTGGSYNEQFF. The CDR3 DNA sequence: TGTGCCAGCAGCTGGACAGGGGGGTCCTACAATGAGCAGTTCTTC.

V gene TRBV7-8 combines with J gene TRBJ2-1, with TRBD1 matching 7 bases. This CDR3 is built from 16 residues. V trimming: 5 bases; J trimming: 7 bases; junction bases outside the gene matches: 14. Germline CDR1 and CDR2: SGHVS and FQNEAQ. CDR3 sequence: CASSHPPDRRQNEQFF. The CDR3 DNA is TGTGCCAGCAGCCATCCCCCGGACAGGAGGCAGAATGAGCAGTTCTTC.

The chain recombines TRBV6-1 with TRBJ1-4; 9 bases are shared with TRBD1. V was pared by 6 bases and J by 6 bases, with 5 bases of the junction left unmatched. The CDR3 is 14 residues long. From germline, CDR1 is MNHNS and CDR2 SASEGT. The chain's CDR3 is CASSRDRVYEKLFF. CDR3 bases: TGTGCCAGCAGCCGGGACAGGGTATATGAAAAACTGTTTTTT.

This chain links TRBV30 with TRBJ2-7; D ambiguous. In germline, CDR1 is GTSNPN, CDR2 SVGIG (reference sequence). Trimming removed 3 bases from V and 4 bases from J, with 10 bases in between. The CDR3 has 12 residues. The CDR3 sequence is CAWSPYLYEQYF. The DNA of the CDR3 is TGTGCCTGGAGCCCCTACCTGTACGAGCAGTACTTC.

The V and J genes are TRBV7-2 and TRBJ2-2, with TRBD1 matching 8 bases. Germline assignment: CDR1 SGHTA and CDR2 FQGNSA. The length of the CDR3 is 13 residues. With V trimmed by 5 bases and J by 6 bases, 2 bases remained unmatched. In DNA, the CDR3 is TGTGCCAGCAGCCAACAGGGGGCCGGGGAGCTGTTTTTT. It encodes CASSQQGAGELFF.